The present entry profiles one T cell receptor beta chain with its context. These data are taken from a study of patients and donors after allogeneic stem cell transplantation. TCRdb independently ran MiXCR on the RT-PCR reads; one entry per CDR3 protein. This table holds over 25,000 distinct CDR3 sequences, roughly a third found once. The sequenced sample consisted of blood, either unsorted or a sorted T cell fraction (not recorded which). The source of this sequence is a human donor who was either an allogeneic HSCT recipient or a stem cell or donor lymphocyte infusion donor (not recorded which). It is not recorded whose cells these are; they may come from a transplant donor.

DNA of the CDR3: TGCAGTGCTAGTCTGGCAATCTATAATTCACCCCTCCACTTT. Translated, it gives CSASLAIYNSPLHF. The V gene is TRBV20-1, the J gene TRBJ1-6; D is uncertain. With 3 bases removed from V and 3 bases from J, the gap between germline ends came to 9 bases. This CDR3 contains 14 residues. CDR1 is DFQATT, CDR2 SNEGSKA, per germline (reference sequence).